These 10 T cell receptor beta chains originate from one sample sequenced in a study of spatial heterogeneity in lung cancer. Their antigens are not known. Notes on the study in general: Tumoral mutation counts were tracked by counts of expanded intratumoral alpha and beta TCRs.

MiXCR, applied by TCRdb to the 5' RACE reads, yields one record per CDR3 protein. The data show 6,600 or so distinct CDR3 sequences, with approximately 11% seen just once and about 11% held by the top ten. Specified time point: sample taken at primary tumor resection. The specimen was lung tumor tissue, collected at surgery. The receptors stem from a female donor with early-stage non-small cell lung cancer.

The rearrangement uses TRBV28 and TRBJ1-1; possibly TRBD1 for D (5 bases). V lost 6 bases and J lost 4, with 15 bases in between. This CDR3 has 14 amino acids. Germline CDR1 reads MDHEN; CDR2 reads SYDVKM. The CDR3 region is CASRGGHQGTEAFF. In nucleotides, the CDR3 is TGTGCCAGCAGAGGAGGTCATCAGGGCACTGAAGCTTTCTTT.

By share, this clonotype counts as medium-sized (0.01 to 0.1%). V is TRBV7-2 and J is TRBJ2-5, with 7 positions matching TRBD2. V shed 2 bases, J shed 0 bases, and the junction held 3 bases outside the gene matches. CDR1 SGHTA and CDR2 FQGNSA come from the germline V gene. The CDR3 loop spans 15 amino acids. CDR3 sequence reads: CASSLLAANQETQYF. In DNA form, the CDR3 reads TGTGCCAGCAGCTTACTAGCGGCGAACCAAGAGACCCAGTACTTC.

At least ten counts were recorded for this clonotype. The rearrangement joins TRBV29-1 to TRBJ1-1; 9 bases align to TRBD1. This CDR3 region has 13 residues. V lost 5 bases to trimming and J lost 4 bases; unmatched junction nucleotides: 5. Germline CDR1 and CDR2: SQVTM and ANQGSEA. Written as DNA, the CDR3 is TGCAGCGTTCACAGGGGGCTAGGCACTGAAGCTTTCTTT. It yields the protein CSVHRGLGTEAFF.

This clonotype was recorded a few times. This chain uses TRBV7-3 with TRBJ1-1; possible D gene TRBD1, 5 bases. CDR1 is SGHTA, CDR2 FQGTGA, per germline. V was cut by 4 bases and J by 1 base, with 10 bases left in between. CDR3 length: 14 residues. The CDR3 DNA is TGTGCCAGCAGCTCCGGGGCGACGAACACTGAAGCTTTCTTT. Its protein product is CASSSGATNTEAFF.

The CDR3 DNA reads TGTGCCAGCAGCTTGGGGCATTCTCCAGGGTACGAGCAGTACTTC. It translates to CASSLGHSPGYEQYF. The rearrangement joins TRBV5-5 to TRBJ2-7; D is possibly TRBD1 (5 bases). Germline V lookup: CDR1 SGHKS, CDR2 YYEKEE (reference sequence). V was clipped by 0 bases and J by 4 bases, with 14 bases between them. This CDR3 has 15 amino acids.

V usage is TRBV7-2 and J usage is TRBJ2-7; 9 positions agree with TRBD1. The junction had 8 bases not matched to a gene; V was cut back by 3 bases and J by 5 bases. The germline V gene encodes CDR1 SGHTA and CDR2 FQGNSA. The CDR3 extends over 15 amino acids. CDR3 residues: CASSFPGQGRDEQYF. In DNA form, the CDR3 reads TGTGCCAGCAGCTTTCCGGGACAGGGTCGGGACGAGCAGTACTTC.

This clonotype was seen a few times. V gene TRBV10-1 combines with J gene TRBJ2-1, with D unresolved. The V and J ends lost 0 bases and 8 bases respectively, with 11 bases between them. The CDR3 contains 14 residues. Germline assignment: CDR1 WNHNN and CDR2 SYGVQD (reference sequence). The CDR3 coding sequence is TGCGCCAGCAGTGAGTCGGTTGGCGACCATGAGCAGTTCTTC. Translating gives CASSESVGDHEQFF.

This clonotype came up many times. The chain carries TRBV6-6 and TRBJ2-1; TRBD1 aligns across 10 bases. Germline CDR1 and CDR2: MNHNY and SVGAGI (reference sequence). After removal of 7 bases from V and 3 bases from J, the junction contained 9 bases not matched to a gene. The CDR3 loop spans 16 amino acids. This CDR3 is CASTPSRTGGYNEQFF. CDR3 coding DNA: TGTGCCAGCACCCCTTCTAGGACAGGGGGCTACAATGAGCAGTTCTTC.

V is TRBV6-2 or TRBV6-3 and J is TRBJ2-6; D is possibly TRBD1 or TRBD2 (6 bases each). The CDR3 is made up of 18 amino acids. From germline, CDR1 is MNHEY and CDR2 SVGEGT. V lost 4 bases, J lost 0 bases, and 16 bases lay in between. DNA for the CDR3: TGTGCCAGCAGTTCACTGACAGGAGGGCCCTCTGGGGCCAACGTCCTGACTTTC. It is translated as CASSSLTGGPSGANVLTF.

The V and J genes are TRBV25-1 and TRBJ2-7; TRBD1 might be the D (6 bases). Germline CDR1 MGHDK, CDR2 SYGVNS. The CDR3 has 14 amino acids. V was cut by 0 bases and J by 6 bases, with 12 bases left in between. The CDR3 nucleotides read TGTGCCAGCAGTGAATATGGCAGGGGCCCCGAGCAGTACTTC. Its translation is CASSEYGRGPEQYF.